This TCR beta chain was found in a study of OX40 agonist ivuxolimab in advanced cancers. Points from the study as a whole: Mean expanded clone counts were higher in CD8+ than CD4+ T cells. What antigens the expanded peripheral T cells recognized was never established.

Note on this clone: Antigen unknown.

Sequenced by immunoSEQ multiplex PCR; TCRdb stores in-frame clones only, minus some. Of some 60,000 clones in the sample, about 90% were seen once. V was cut by 9 bases and J by 6 bases, with 24 bases left in between. Germline V gene lookup returns CDR1 MNHEY and CDR2 SMNVEV (reference sequence). The CDR3 contains 16 residues. The timepoints at which blood was sampled were baseline, cycle 4 day 1, and cycle 7 day 1. Specimen: CD4+ or CD8+ T cells sorted from blood, collected in a trial of the OX40 agonist ivuxolimab. The receptor was derived from an adult with an advanced solid tumor such as melanoma, head and neck, liver or kidney cancer. This chain connects TRBV27 to TRBJ2-1, with a tentative D call TRBD1 (6 bases). CDR3 amino acids: CARGTSRLLLPNEQFF. The CDR3 DNA reads TGTGCCAGGGGGACATCCAGACTCCTCCTCCCCAATGAGCAGTTCTTC.